A single sample gave rise to the 5 T cell receptor beta chains below, sequenced in a study of identical twins. TCRdb analysed the 5' RACE reads with MiXCR anew, one entry per CDR3 protein. There are 750,000 to 950,000 distinct CDR3 sequences in the sample; approximately 13% occur only once, and roughly 1.6% lies in the top ten. These data were also reused for a study on yellow fever vaccine responses in identical twins.

Sequencing was done on a sample of PBMCs. These receptors originate from a woman between 18 and 29 years old in good health.

This clonotype has more than one count but fewer than ten. The rearrangement uses TRBV3-1 and TRBJ2-5; the D gene is possibly TRBD1 (6 bases). Per the germline V gene, CDR1 is LGHDT and CDR2 is YNNKEL (reference sequence). The ends were cut back, 6 bases at V and 2 bases at J, with 13 bases in the middle. The CDR3 totals 14 residues. The CDR3 reads CASRHTGQQETQYF. CDR3 DNA sequence: TGTGCCAGCAGACACACAGGACAGCAAGAGACCCAGTACTTC.

This clonotype appeared many times. The V gene is TRBV2, the J gene TRBJ2-4, with D tentatively TRBD2 (6 bases). Germline lookup yields CDR1 SNHLY and CDR2 FYNNEI. Trimming removed 4 bases from V and 0 bases from J, with 13 bases in between. The CDR3 is made up of 16 amino acids. The CDR3 spells CASSAPGGLAKNIQYF. The CDR3 DNA sequence: TGTGCCAGCAGTGCCCCCGGAGGGTTAGCCAAAAACATTCAGTACTTC. The whole variable domain, filled in from reference TRBV2 and TRBJ2-4, reads EPEVTQTPSHQVTQMGQEVILRCVPISNHLYFYWYRQILGQKVEFLVSFYNNEISEKSEIFDDQFSVERPDGSNFTLKIRSTKLEDSAMYFCASSAPGGLAKNIQYFGAGTRLSVL.

This sequence joins TRBV24-1 and TRBJ2-3, with TRBD1 matching 8 bases. The CDR3 runs 15 residues. In germline, CDR1 is KGHDR, CDR2 SFDVKD. After removal of 4 bases from V and 5 bases from J, the junction contained 7 bases not matched to a gene. The CDR3 DNA follows: TGTGCCACCAGTGAATATGGACAGGGAAGAGATACGCAGTATTTT. Its protein is CATSEYGQGRDTQYF.

This clonotype was counted many times. The chain has TRBV12-3 or TRBV12-4 and TRBJ1-2; possibly TRBD1 for D (5 bases). The CDR3 has 13 residues. The ends were cut back, 3 bases at V and 8 bases at J, with 13 bases in the middle. CDR3 region: CASSFGTGPGYTF. In nucleotides, the CDR3 is TGTGCCAGCAGTTTTGGAACAGGTCCAGGCTACACCTTC.

This clonotype was observed a few times. The J gene is TRBJ1-1, the V gene TRBV6-1; a weak D match, TRBD1 (5 bases). The CDR3 is made up of 14 amino acids. Germline CDR1 and CDR2: MNHNS and SASEGT. Trimming removed 1 base from V and 11 bases from J, with 17 bases in between. The CDR3 DNA sequence: TGTGCCAGCAGTGAAGAAGTTTACAGGCGGGGTGCTTTCTTT. Protein: CASSEEVYRRGAFF.